These 13 T cell receptor beta chains came from one sample sequenced in a study of cytomegalovirus exposure and HLA in healthy donors. Primers included in the PCR were 60 Vbeta and 13 Jbeta primers. Method: immunoSEQ multiplex PCR; TCRdb's copy keeps in-frame clones and lacks some. The sample consists of roughly 170,000 clones, approximately 80% of them appearing once. Input material: PBMCs. Receptors originate from a girl aged 2 to 9 in good health and CMV-seropositive.

The V gene is TRBV5-1, the J gene TRBJ2-2, with no clear D. V shed 4 bases and J shed 2 bases, with 12 bases lying between them. The V gene's germline CDR1 is SGHRS and CDR2 YFSETQ. The CDR3 sequence is 15 residues long. The CDR3 region is CASSLLAINTGELFF. CDR3 nucleotide sequence: TGCGCCAGCAGCCTCCTGGCCATTAACACCGGGGAGCTGTTTTTT.

This chain connects TRBV6-1 to TRBJ2-1, with D possibly TRBD2 on 7 matching bases. CDR3 length equals 15 residues. Germline CDR1 is MNHNS and CDR2 is SASEGT. With 1 base removed from V and 3 bases from J, the gap between germline ends came to 10 bases. The CDR3 nucleotides read TGTGCCAGCAGTGAAGAGAGGGGGGGCTACAATGAGCAGTTCTTC. Protein product: CASSEERGGYNEQFF.

The chain recombines TRBV5-1 with TRBJ1-2; 7 bases agree with TRBD1. The ends lost 2 bases at V and 5 bases at J; junction bases unmatched: 12. The CDR3 spans 16 residues. Germline lookup yields CDR1 SGHRS and CDR2 YFSETQ. DNA for the CDR3: TGCGCCAGCAGCTTCGGGACAGAGGATCGAACTTATGGCTACACCTTC. Protein sequence: CASSFGTEDRTYGYTF.

The chain joins TRBV10-2 to TRBJ2-7; 8 bases line up with TRBD1. CDR3 size: 15 residues. V shed 1 base and J 4 bases; nucleotides not matched to a gene: 6. CDR1 WSHSY and CDR2 SAAADI come from the germline V gene. CDR3 protein: CASSEFRGRRYEQYF. CDR3 nucleotides: TGCGCCAGCAGTGAGTTCAGGGGGCGTAGGTACGAGCAGTACTTC.

The rearrangement joins TRBV2 to TRBJ2-3; perhaps TRBD2 as D (6 bases). The CDR3 contains 15 residues. The germline V gene has CDR1 SNHLY and CDR2 FYNNEI. V lost 1 base and J lost 1, with 9 bases in between. The DNA of the CDR3 is TGTGCCAGCAGTGAAGGACTAGTGGGCACAGATACGCAGTATTTT. Residues: CASSEGLVGTDTQYF. The entire variable domain, with the rest obtained from reference TRBV2 and TRBJ2-3, is as follows: EPEVTQTPSHQVTQMGQEVILRCVPISNHLYFYWYRQILGQKVEFLVSFYNNEISEKSEIFDDQFSVERPDGSNFTLKIRSTKLEDSAMYFCASSEGLVGTDTQYFGPGTRLTVL.

V and J are TRBV9 and TRBJ2-7; 10 bases match TRBD2. Trimming removed 4 bases from V and 6 bases from J; junction bases left unmatched: 7. This CDR3 is built from 14 residues. CDR1 SGDLS and CDR2 YYNGEE come from the germline V gene. CDR3 protein: CASSSSGRAVEQYF. The CDR3 region has the DNA TGTGCCAGCAGCTCGAGCGGGAGGGCCGTCGAGCAGTACTTC.

The chain links TRBV27 to TRBJ1-1; tentative D call: TRBD1 (6 bases). V was trimmed by 7 bases and J by 3 bases, leaving 9 bases between them. CDR1 is MNHEY, CDR2 SMNVEV, per germline (reference sequence). CDR3 size: 12 residues. DNA of the CDR3: TGTGCCAGCAAGGACAGTTACACTGAAGCTTTCTTT. It yields the protein CASKDSYTEAFF.

V gene TRBV19 combines with J gene TRBJ1-5, with 9 bases lining up with TRBD1. J lost 3 bases, V lost 4 bases, and 13 bases had no gene match. Germline CDR1 reads LNHDA; CDR2 reads SQIVND (reference sequence). The CDR3 consists of 18 residues. CDR3 region: CASSTPQGTGLYNQPQHF. In nucleotides, the CDR3 is TGTGCCAGTAGTACCCCCCAGGGGACAGGGCTCTACAATCAGCCCCAGCATTTT.

The chain uses TRBV21-1 and TRBJ2-2; no check of the table's D call, TRBD1, against the DNA was made. TRBV21-1 is a known pseudogene. The CDR3 spans 19 residues. The CDR3 here is CASSTSPGTGGPNTGELFF. Written as DNA, the CDR3 is TGTGCCAGCAGCACGTCTCCCGGGACAGGGGGGCCGAACACCGGGGAGCTGTTTTTT.

This sequence joins TRBV5-1 and TRBJ1-1; D remains ambiguous. CDR1 and CDR2 (germline): SGHRS, YFSETQ. The CDR3 is 14 amino acids. Trimming took off 0 bases at V and 4 bases at J, with 10 bases between the two ends. CDR3 region: CASSLDSGSTEAFF. DNA of the CDR3: TGCGCCAGCAGCTTGGATAGCGGGAGCACTGAAGCTTTCTTT.

Turning to this clone: Likely a read error: the CDR3 ends without its conserved phenylalanine or tryptophan. Because the CDR3's place on the DNA is in doubt, the DNA is left out and the CDR3 is given as listed by TCRdb. The chain is built from TRBV28 and TRBJ1-1; the table's D call TRBD1 went unverified against the DNA. Germline loops: CDR1 MDHEN, CDR2 SYDVKM. The CDR3 comprises 11 residues, both ends counted. CDR3 sequence: CASSYRAGMFV.

This chain links TRBV5-1 with TRBJ2-1, with TRBD2 matching over 11 bases. This CDR3 comprises 15 residues. Germline V CDR1 and CDR2: SGHRS, YFSETQ. J was trimmed by 4 bases and V by 4 bases; bases with no gene match: 4. The CDR3 spells CASSEGTSGYNEQFF. The CDR3 bases are TGCGCCAGCAGCGAAGGGACTAGCGGTTACAATGAGCAGTTCTTC.

The rearrangement joins TRBV6-4 to TRBJ2-1, with TRBD2 matching 11 bases. The germline CDR1 and CDR2 sequences are MRHNA and SNTAGT. This CDR3 comprises 15 residues. V was clipped by 4 bases and J by 8 bases; unmatched bases: 7. The DNA of the CDR3 is TGTGCCAGCAGTGTTCGGCTAGCGGGAGGTCATGAGCAGTTCTTC. Translated, it gives CASSVRLAGGHEQFF.